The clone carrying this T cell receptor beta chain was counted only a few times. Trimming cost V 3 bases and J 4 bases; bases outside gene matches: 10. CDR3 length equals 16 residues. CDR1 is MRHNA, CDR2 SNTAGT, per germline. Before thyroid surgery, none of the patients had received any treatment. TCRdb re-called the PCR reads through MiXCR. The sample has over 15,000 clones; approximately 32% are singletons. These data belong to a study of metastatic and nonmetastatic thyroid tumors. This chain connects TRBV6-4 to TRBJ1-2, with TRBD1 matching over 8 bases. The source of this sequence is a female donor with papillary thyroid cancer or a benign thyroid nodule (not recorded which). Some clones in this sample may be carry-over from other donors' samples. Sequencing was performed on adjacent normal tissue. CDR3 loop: CASSEGQGAGIYGYTF. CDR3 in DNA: TGTGCCAGCAGTGAGGGGCAGGGGGCGGGGATCTATGGCTACACCTTC.